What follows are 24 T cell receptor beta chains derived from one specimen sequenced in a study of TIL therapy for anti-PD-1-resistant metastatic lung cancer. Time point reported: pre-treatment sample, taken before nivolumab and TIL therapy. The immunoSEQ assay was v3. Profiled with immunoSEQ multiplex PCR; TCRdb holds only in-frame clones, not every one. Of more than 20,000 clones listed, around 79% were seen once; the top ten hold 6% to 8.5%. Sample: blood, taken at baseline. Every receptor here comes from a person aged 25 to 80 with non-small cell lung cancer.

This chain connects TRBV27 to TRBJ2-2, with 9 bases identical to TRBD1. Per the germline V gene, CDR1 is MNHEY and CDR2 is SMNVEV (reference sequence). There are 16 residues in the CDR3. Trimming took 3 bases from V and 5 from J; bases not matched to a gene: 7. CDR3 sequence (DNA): TGTGCCAGCAGTTTTACAGGGGGCCTTGGTACCGGGGAGCTGTTTTTT. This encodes CASSFTGGLGTGELFF.

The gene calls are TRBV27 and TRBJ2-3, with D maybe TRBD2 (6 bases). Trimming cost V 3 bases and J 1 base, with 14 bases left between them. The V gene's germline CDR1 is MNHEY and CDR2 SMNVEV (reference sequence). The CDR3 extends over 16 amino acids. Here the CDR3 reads CASSLGGIPRTDTQYF. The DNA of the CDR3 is TGTGCCAGCAGTTTGGGCGGGATTCCCCGCACAGATACGCAGTATTTT.

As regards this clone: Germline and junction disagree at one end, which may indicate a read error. The DNA for the CDR3 is TGCGCCAGCAGCTCCGAGGGCCGTACGATGAGTGATTTT. It yields the protein CASSSEGRTMSDF. The chain couples TRBV5-1 to TRBJ2-3, with D tentatively TRBD2 (5 bases). CDR1 is SGHRS and CDR2 is YFSETQ in the germline V gene. This CDR3 region has 13 residues.

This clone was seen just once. In DNA form, the CDR3 reads TGTGCCAGCAGTTCGGCACTAGCGGGAGTCGGGGAGCTGTTTTTT. It encodes CASSSALAGVGELFF. The J gene is TRBJ2-2, the V gene TRBV27; 11 nucleotides agree with TRBD2. The CDR3 runs to 15 residues. With V trimmed by 4 bases and J by 7 bases, 5 bases remained unmatched. CDR1 is MNHEY, CDR2 SMNVEV, per germline (reference sequence).

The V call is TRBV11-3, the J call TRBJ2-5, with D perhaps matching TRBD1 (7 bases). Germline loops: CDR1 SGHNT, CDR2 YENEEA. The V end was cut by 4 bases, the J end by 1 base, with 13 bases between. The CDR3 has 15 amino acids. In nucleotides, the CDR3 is TGTGCCAGCAGCTCGACTAGGGGGCTCCAAGAGACCCAGTACTTC. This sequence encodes CASSSTRGLQETQYF.

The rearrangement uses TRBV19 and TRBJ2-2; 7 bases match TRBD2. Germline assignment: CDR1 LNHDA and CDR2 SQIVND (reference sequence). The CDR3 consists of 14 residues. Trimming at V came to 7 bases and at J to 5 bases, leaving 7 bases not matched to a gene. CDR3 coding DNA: TGTGCCAGTAAATTAGCGGGCCCGACCGGGGAGCTGTTTTTT. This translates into CASKLAGPTGELFF.

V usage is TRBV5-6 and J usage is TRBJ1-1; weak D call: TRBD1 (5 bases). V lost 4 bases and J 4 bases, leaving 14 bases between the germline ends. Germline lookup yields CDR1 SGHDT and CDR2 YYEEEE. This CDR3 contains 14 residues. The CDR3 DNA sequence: TGTGCCAGCAGCCTTCCAGGGAGGCGCACTGAAGCTTTCTTT. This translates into CASSLPGRRTEAFF.

The CDR3 DNA sequence: TGTGCCAGCAGCTTAATAGCGGGGGGGCCTGAGGGGCCCGGGGAGCTGTTTTTT. Its protein product is CASSLIAGGPEGPGELFF. V usage is TRBV7-6 and J usage is TRBJ2-2, with 11 bases identical to TRBD2. V trimming: 2 bases; J trimming: 6 bases; junction bases outside the gene matches: 11. There are 18 residues in the CDR3. Looked up from germline, CDR1 is SGHVS and CDR2 is FNYEAQ.

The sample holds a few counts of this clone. CDR3 in DNA: TGTGCCAGCTCCGGACTGAACCCTGCTATTAATGAAAAACTGTTTTTT. Translation gives CASSGLNPAINEKLFF. This chain links TRBV18 with TRBJ1-4; D is unresolved. This CDR3 contains 16 residues. Germline CDR1 KGHSH, CDR2 LQKENI. V was trimmed by 6 bases and J by 4 bases, leaving 18 bases between them.

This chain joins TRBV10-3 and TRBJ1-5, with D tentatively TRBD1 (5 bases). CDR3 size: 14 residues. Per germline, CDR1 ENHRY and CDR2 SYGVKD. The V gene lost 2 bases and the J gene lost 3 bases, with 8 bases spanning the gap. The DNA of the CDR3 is TGTGCCATCAGTGAGGTCAGGGACAATCAGCCCCAGCATTTT. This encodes CAISEVRDNQPQHF.

CDR3 nucleotide sequence: TGTGCCAGCAGCCAAGGCCAGGGAACCTACGAGCAGTACTTC. Amino acids: CASSQGQGTYEQYF. The J gene is TRBJ2-5, the V gene TRBV4-2, with D tentatively TRBD1 (5 bases). Judging by the DNA end, TRBJ2-7 fits better; the J call may be wrong. This CDR3 has 14 residues. Per the germline V gene, CDR1 is LGHNA and CDR2 is YNFKEQ.

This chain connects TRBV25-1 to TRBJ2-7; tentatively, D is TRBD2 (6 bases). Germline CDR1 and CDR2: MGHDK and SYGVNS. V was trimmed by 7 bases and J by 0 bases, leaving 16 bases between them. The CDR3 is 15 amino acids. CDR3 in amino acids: CASISPSVHSYEQYF. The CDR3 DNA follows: TGTGCCAGCATCAGTCCTAGCGTACACTCCTACGAGCAGTACTTC.

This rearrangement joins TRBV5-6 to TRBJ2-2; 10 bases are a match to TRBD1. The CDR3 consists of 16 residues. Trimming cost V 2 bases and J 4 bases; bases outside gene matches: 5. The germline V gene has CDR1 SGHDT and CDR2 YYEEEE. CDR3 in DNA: TGTGCCAGCAGCTTACCGGGACAGGGGATCACCGGGGAGCTGTTTTTT. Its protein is CASSLPGQGITGELFF.

In nucleotides, the CDR3 is TGTGCCAGCAGCTTATGGTCAGGTCGGCGGGAGGGCCTCGACGAGCAGTACTTC. Translation: CASSLWSGRREGLDEQYF. The V and J genes are TRBV7-8 and TRBJ2-7, with 9 bases fitting TRBD2. Germline CDR1 SGHVS, CDR2 FQNEAQ. The CDR3 runs 18 residues. Trimming at V came to 2 bases and at J to 5 bases, leaving 16 bases not matched to a gene.

CDR3 loop: CATRDIESSYNEQFF. CDR3 nucleotide sequence: TGTGCCACCCGGGATATAGAGAGCTCCTACAATGAGCAGTTCTTC. This chain uses TRBV10-3 with TRBJ2-1, with D possibly being TRBD2 (5 bases). Germline values: CDR1 ENHRY, CDR2 SYGVKD. V was cut by 10 bases and J by 0 bases, with 16 bases left in between. The CDR3 extends over 15 amino acids.

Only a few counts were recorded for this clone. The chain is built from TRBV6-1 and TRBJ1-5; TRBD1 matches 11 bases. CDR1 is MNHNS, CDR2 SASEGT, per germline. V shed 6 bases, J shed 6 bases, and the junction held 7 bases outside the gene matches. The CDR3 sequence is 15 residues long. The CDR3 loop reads CASSNYGTGGQPQHF. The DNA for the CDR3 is TGTGCCAGCAGCAACTACGGGACAGGGGGTCAGCCCCAGCATTTT.

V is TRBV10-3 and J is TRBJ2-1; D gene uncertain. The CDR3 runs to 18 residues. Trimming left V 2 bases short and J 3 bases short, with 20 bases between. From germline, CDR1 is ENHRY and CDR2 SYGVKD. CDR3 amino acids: CAISESNARSVLYNEQFF. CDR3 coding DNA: TGTGCCATCAGTGAGAGTAACGCTCGTTCCGTTCTCTACAATGAGCAGTTCTTC.

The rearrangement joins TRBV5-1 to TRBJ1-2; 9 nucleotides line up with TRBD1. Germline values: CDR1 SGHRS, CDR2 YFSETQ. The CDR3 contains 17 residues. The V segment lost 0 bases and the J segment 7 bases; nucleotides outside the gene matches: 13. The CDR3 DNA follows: TGCGCCAGCAGCTTGGGGACGGTTGCGACAGGGGGAGGTGGCTACACCTTC. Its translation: CASSLGTVATGGGGYTF. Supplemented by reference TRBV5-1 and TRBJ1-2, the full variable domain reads KAGVTQTPRYLIKTRGQQVTLSCSPISGHRSVSWYQQTPGQGLQFLFEYFSETQRNKGNFPGRFSGRQFSNSRSEMNVSTLELGDSALYLCASSLGTVATGGGGYTFGSGTRLTVV.

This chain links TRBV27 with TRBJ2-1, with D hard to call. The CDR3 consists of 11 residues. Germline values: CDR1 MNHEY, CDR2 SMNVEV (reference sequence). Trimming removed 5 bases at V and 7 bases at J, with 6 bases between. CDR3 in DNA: TGTGCCAGCAGTCAAAGGAATGAGCAGTTCTTC. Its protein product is CASSQRNEQFF.

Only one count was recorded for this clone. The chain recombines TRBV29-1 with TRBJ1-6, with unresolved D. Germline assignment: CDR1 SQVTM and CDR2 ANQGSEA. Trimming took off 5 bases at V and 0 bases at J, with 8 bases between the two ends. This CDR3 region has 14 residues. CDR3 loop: CSVRERSYNSPLHF. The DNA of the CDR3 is TGCAGCGTTCGCGAGCGCTCCTATAATTCACCCCTCCACTTT.

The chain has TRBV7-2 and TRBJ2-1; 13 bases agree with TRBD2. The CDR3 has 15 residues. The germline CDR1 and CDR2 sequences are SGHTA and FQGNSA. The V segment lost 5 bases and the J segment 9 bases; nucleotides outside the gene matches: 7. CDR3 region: CASSRTSGGALEQFF. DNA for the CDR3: TGTGCCAGCAGCCGAACTAGCGGGGGGGCCCTTGAGCAGTTCTTC. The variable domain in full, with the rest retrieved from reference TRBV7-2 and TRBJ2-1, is GAGVSQSPSNKVTEKGKDVELRCDPISGHTALYWYRQSLGQGLEFLIYFQGNSAPDKSGLPSDRFSAERTGGSVSTLTIQRTQQEDSAVYLCASSRTSGGALEQFFGPGTRLTVL.

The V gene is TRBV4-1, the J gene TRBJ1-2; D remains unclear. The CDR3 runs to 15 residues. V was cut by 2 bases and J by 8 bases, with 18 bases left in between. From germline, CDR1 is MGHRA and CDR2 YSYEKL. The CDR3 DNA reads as TGCGCCAGCAGCCAAAGCCTGCGCATCGGAAGCGGCTACACCTTC. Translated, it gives CASSQSLRIGSGYTF.

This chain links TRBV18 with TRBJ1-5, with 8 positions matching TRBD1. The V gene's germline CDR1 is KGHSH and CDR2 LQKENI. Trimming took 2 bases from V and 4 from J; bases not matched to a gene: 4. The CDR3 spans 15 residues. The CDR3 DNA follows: TGTGCCAGCTCACCAGGTCAGGGGGCGAATCAGCCCCAGCATTTT. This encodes CASSPGQGANQPQHF.

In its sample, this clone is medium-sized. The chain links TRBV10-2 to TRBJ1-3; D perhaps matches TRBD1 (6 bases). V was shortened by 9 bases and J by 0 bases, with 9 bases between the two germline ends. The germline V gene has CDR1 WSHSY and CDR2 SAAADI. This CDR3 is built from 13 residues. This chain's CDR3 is CASSQGSGNTIYF. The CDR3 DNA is TGCGCCAGTTCACAGGGCTCTGGAAACACCATATATTTT.